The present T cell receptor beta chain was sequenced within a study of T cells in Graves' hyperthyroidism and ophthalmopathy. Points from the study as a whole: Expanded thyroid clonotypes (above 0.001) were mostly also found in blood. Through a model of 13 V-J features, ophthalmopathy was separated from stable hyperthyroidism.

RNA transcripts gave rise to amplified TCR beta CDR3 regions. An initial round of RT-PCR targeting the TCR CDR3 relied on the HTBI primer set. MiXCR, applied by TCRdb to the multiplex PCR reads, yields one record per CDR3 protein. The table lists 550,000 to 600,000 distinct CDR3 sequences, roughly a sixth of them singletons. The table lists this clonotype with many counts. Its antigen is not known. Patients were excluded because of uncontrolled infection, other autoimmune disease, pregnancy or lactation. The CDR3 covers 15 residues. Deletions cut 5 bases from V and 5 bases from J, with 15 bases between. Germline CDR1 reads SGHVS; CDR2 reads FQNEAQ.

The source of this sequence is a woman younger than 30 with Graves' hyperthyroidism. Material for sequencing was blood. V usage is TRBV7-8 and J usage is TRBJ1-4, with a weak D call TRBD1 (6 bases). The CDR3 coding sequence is TGTGCCAGCAGCGACTCCGGGACACGGAATGAAAAACTGTTTTTT. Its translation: CASSDSGTRNEKLFF.